This paragraph covers one TCR beta chain sequence. The CDR3 runs 15 residues. Trimming at V came to 3 bases and at J to 6 bases, leaving 10 bases not matched to a gene. CDR1 is GTSNPN and CDR2 is SVGIG in the germline V gene (reference sequence). Source study methods: Reference gene primer amplification yielded estimated nucleated cell counts. Clones were sequenced by immunoSEQ multiplex PCR, and TCRdb holds only the in-frame ones, with some missing. D and trimming come from the DNA, and the V and J calls and clone size come from that table. The sample contains 75,000 to 90,000 clones, 78% of which appear only once. These data belong to a study of blood T cell repertoires in COVID-19. About the study: COVID-19 samples from acute and convalescent phases originated in the United States, Italy and Spain. Nucleic acid was either cDNA or gDNA, and it came from T cells, B-cell-depleted T cells, or PBMCs.

The Seattle site enrolled patients during active infection and followed them longitudinally. This receptor was taken from a man aged 55 to 70 with COVID-19, enrolled during active disease. The rearrangement joins TRBV30 to TRBJ1-4, with TRBD1 matching over 7 bases. Specimen: peripheral blood. The CDR3 here is CAWRPAGGLYEKLFF. CDR3 nucleotides: TGTGCCTGGAGGCCCGCAGGGGGACTTTATGAAAAACTGTTTTTT.